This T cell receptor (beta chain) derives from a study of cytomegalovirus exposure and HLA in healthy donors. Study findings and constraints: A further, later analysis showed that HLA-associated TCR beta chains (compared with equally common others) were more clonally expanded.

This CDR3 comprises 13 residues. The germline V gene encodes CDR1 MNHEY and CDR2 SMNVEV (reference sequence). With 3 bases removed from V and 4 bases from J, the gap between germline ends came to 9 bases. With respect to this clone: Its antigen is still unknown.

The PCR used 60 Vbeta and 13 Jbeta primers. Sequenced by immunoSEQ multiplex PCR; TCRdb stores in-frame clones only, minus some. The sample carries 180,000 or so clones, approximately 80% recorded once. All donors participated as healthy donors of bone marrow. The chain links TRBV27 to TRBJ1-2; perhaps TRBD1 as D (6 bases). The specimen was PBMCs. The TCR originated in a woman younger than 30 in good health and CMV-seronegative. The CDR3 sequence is CASSLDRFYGYTF. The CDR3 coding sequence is TGTGCCAGCAGTTTGGACAGATTCTATGGCTACACCTTC.